This is a list of T cell receptor beta chains from one sample in a study of cytomegalovirus exposure and HLA in healthy donors. Sequencing was performed with immunoSEQ multiplex PCR; in TCRdb, only in-frame clones are kept and a portion is missing. The sample has some 150,000 clones; around 80% are singletons. Sequencing used PBMCs. The receptor source for this set is a female donor in good health and CMV-seronegative. CDR3s include the opening cysteine and the closing phenylalanine or tryptophan. The D gene is left open where the match is weak. Some rows have no size entry. The others give once, few or many, or a class for an expanded clone.

clone_size j_call d_call v_call cdr3_nt cdr3_aa
few TRBJ1-1 TRBD1 TRBV6-5 TGTGCCAGCAGTTACCGGGACAGGGCGGTGAACACTGAAGCTTTCTTT CASSYRDRAVNTEAFF
- TRBJ2-7 - TRBV30 TGTGCCTGGAGTGTGCGAGACTACGAGCAGTACTTC CAWSVRDYEQYF
- TRBJ1-5 - TRBV19 TGTGCCATTGTCTGGGGCAGCAATCAGCCCCAGCATTTT CAIVWGSNQPQHF
- TRBJ1-4 - TRBV13 TGTGCCAGCAGCCCCGCTTTGGGGGCAGGTGAAAAACTGTTTTTT CASSPALGAGEKLFF
- TRBJ1-1 TRBD1 TRBV14 TGTGCCAGCAGCCAAGGACAGGGCACTGAAGCTTTCTTT CASSQGQGTEAFF
few TRBJ1-1 TRBD1 TRBV28 TGTGCCAGCAGTCCCTCCAGGGGGCTAATCACTGAAGCTTTCTTT CASSPSRGLITEAFF
- TRBJ1-5 TRBD1 TRBV10-3 TGTGCCATCAGCAGGGACAGCAGCAATCAGCCCCAGCATTTT CAISRDSSNQPQHF
- TRBJ1-5 - TRBV6-6 TGTGCCAGCACCACCAGGGATAGCAATCAGCCCCAGCATTTT CASTTRDSNQPQHF
- TRBJ2-5 TRBD1 TRBV9 TGTGCCAGCAGCGGGGGACAGGGGCAATTGTACCAAGAGACCCAGTACTTC CASSGGQGQLYQETQYF
- TRBJ1-5 - TRBV5-5 TGTGCCAGCAGCTTGTGGGGGGGCGGCAATCAGCCCCAGCATTTT CASSLWGGGNQPQHF
- TRBJ1-4 - TRBV12-5 TGTGCTAGTGGTTTGGCGACAGGACTCGAAGTTAATGAAAAACTGTTTTTT CASGLATGLEVNEKLFF
- TRBJ2-4 TRBD1 TRBV2 TGTGCCAGCAGTTACGGGACAGGGGGCAAAAACATTCAGTACTTC CASSYGTGGKNIQYF
- TRBJ2-3 - TRBV28 TGTGCCAGCAGTTTAGGGCAGGTCCTCAGCACAGATACGCAGTATTTT CASSLGQVLSTDTQYF
- TRBJ1-3 - TRBV15 TGTGCCACCAGCAGAGGCAGGGAAGGAAACACCATATATTTT CATSRGREGNTIYF
once TRBJ2-2 - TRBV7-9 TGTGCCAGCAGCAGGGGGTCGGCCTTCTACACCGGGGAGCTGTTTTTT CASSRGSAFYTGELFF
- TRBJ2-4 - TRBV4-1 TGCGCCAGCAGCCATCCTCTTAGAGAATTCAAAAACATTCAGTACTTC CASSHPLREFKNIQYF
few TRBJ1-5 - TRBV19 TGTGCCAGTAGTATAGGGGGAGGGACCAGTCAGCCCCAGCATTTT CASSIGGGTSQPQHF
once TRBJ2-1 TRBD2 TRBV5-1 TGCGCCAGCAGTCCAGGACTAGCGGGAGCGCGCTCCTACAATGAGCAGTTCTTC CASSPGLAGARSYNEQFF